This passage covers 15 T cell receptor beta chains from one sample sequenced in a study of T cell clonality in common variable immunodeficiency (dated by TCRdb to the mid-2010s). Receptor amplification or capture employed the immunoSEQ multiplex PCR assay. The table was pulled from immuneACCESS by TCRdb, which kept in-frame rearrangements only. Such tables lose some clones; where checked, under half of the loss comes from unresolved V genes, and the rest has no known cause. This sample was tabulated with 55,000 or so clones, among which there are no singletons. The top ten clonotypes cover roughly 5.5% of the sample. Sequencing was performed on peripheral blood mononuclear cells. These receptors were obtained from a person aged 18-70 years in good health.

This clone came up many times. The DNA read from the CDR3 is TGTGCCATCAGCGGCGGGGGGGCTGATGGC. This sequence encodes CAISGGGADG. The whole CDR3 sequence reads CAISGGGADGYTF. V and J are TRBV10-3 and TRBJ1-2, with TRBD1 as a possible D gene (6 bases). With the read ending 3 residues before the CDR3 end, the germline J gene is used to fill in that end. The V end was cut by 6 bases, the J end by 6 bases, with 14 bases between. This CDR3 spans 13 amino acids. Germline values: CDR1 ENHRY, CDR2 SYGVKD.

In its sample, this clone was seen many times. The CDR3 is cut off 3 residues early in the read; its end comes from the germline J gene. V usage is TRBV6-2 or TRBV6-3 and J usage is TRBJ1-1, with 7 bases that match TRBD1. The CDR3 consists of 14 residues. The germline gives CDR1 MNHEY, CDR2 SVGEGT. The CDR3 reads CASSSPLTGLEAFF. The DNA read from the CDR3 is TGTGCCAGCAGTTCCCCTTTGACAGGGCTAGAA.

At least ten counts were recorded for this clone. The read finishes 3 residues shy of the CDR3 end, and the germline J gene is used to complete it. J is TRBJ2-2 and V is TRBV28; 7 positions match TRBD2. Germline CDR1 and CDR2: MDHEN and SYDVKM. V was pared by 5 bases and J by 7 bases, with 10 bases of the junction left unmatched. CDR3 length: 15 amino acids. CDR3 protein: CASSPLAGAHGELFF. CDR3 bases read: TGTGCCAGCAGTCCCTTGGCGGGAGCCCACGGGGAG.

This clone was detected ten times or more. The read ends 3 residues before the CDR3 terminus; that terminus is restored from the germline J gene. V usage is TRBV7-8 and J usage is TRBJ2-1, with D perhaps TRBD1 (5 bases). The CDR3 sequence is 15 residues long. Trimming removed 2 bases from V and 0 bases from J, with 8 bases in between. Germline V lookup: CDR1 SGHVS, CDR2 FQNEAQ. The CDR3: CASSLITGSYNEQFF. The sequenced CDR3 bases are TGTGCCAGCAGCTTAATTACAGGCTCCTACAATGAG. The entire variable domain, with the rest obtained from reference TRBV7-8 and TRBJ2-1, is as follows: GAGVSQSPRYKVAKRGQDVALRCDPISGHVSLFWYQQALGQGPEFLTYFQNEAQLDKSGLPSDRFFAERPEGSVSTLKIQRTQQEDSAVYLCASSLITGSYNEQFFGPGTRLTVL.

This clone was observed many times. The read stops 3 residues short of the end of the CDR3; the missing end is completed from the germline J gene. The chain is built from TRBV5-6 and TRBJ1-2; weak D call: TRBD1 (5 bases). The CDR3 loop spans 14 amino acids. The ends were cut back, 0 bases at V and 7 bases at J, with 13 bases in the middle. The germline gives CDR1 SGHDT, CDR2 YYEEEE. The CDR3 loop reads CASSLADSFLGYTF. CDR3 bases read: TGTGCCAGCAGCTTGGCCGACAGTTTTCTTGGC. The entire variable domain, with the rest obtained from reference TRBV5-6 and TRBJ1-2, is as follows: DAGVTQSPTHLIKTRGQQVTLRCSPKSGHDTVSWYQQALGQGPQFIFQYYEEEERQRGNFPDRFSGHQFPNYSSELNVNALLLGDSALYLCASSLADSFLGYTFGSGTRLTVV.

This clone was observed at least ten times. The read stops 3 residues short of the end of the CDR3; the missing end is completed from the germline J gene. The chain joins TRBV20-1 to TRBJ2-2; 9 bases line up with TRBD2. Trimming removed 0 bases from V and 6 bases from J; junction bases left unmatched: 8. The CDR3 totals 16 residues. From germline, CDR1 is DFQATT and CDR2 SNEGSKA (reference sequence). The part of the CDR3 DNA that was read is TGCAGTGCTAGAGATGCTGGTAGCGGGAGTGCCGGGGAG. Translated, it gives CSARDAGSGSAGE. In full, the CDR3 reads CSARDAGSGSAGELFF.

The table lists this clone with many counts. The CDR3 end is not reached by the read, which stops 3 residues before it; the germline J gene fills it in. This chain joins TRBV20-1 and TRBJ2-3, with 8 nucleotides matching TRBD2. The CDR3 consists of 14 residues. The germline V gene encodes CDR1 DFQATT and CDR2 SNEGSKA (reference sequence). The ends lost 5 bases at V and 1 base at J; junction bases unmatched: 5. CDR3 in amino acids: CSAQKAGGTDTQYF. Incomplete CDR3 DNA: TGCAGTGCTCAGAAAGCGGGGGGCACAGATACG.

Many counts were recorded for this clone. The CDR3 is cut off 3 residues early in the read; its end comes from the germline J gene. This rearrangement joins TRBV7-2 to TRBJ1-1; D perhaps matches TRBD1 (5 bases). The CDR3 covers 13 residues. V was shortened by 1 base and J by 4 bases, with 7 bases between the two germline ends. Germline V CDR1 and CDR2: SGHTA, FQGNSA. CDR3 DNA, as far as it was read: TGTGCCAGCAGCTTAGGGGGGGGCACTGAA. It yields the protein CASSLGGGTE. The entire CDR3 sequence reads CASSLGGGTEAFF.

This clone has ten or more counts. The read stops 3 residues short of the end of the CDR3; the missing end is completed from the germline J gene. V and J are TRBV28 and TRBJ1-1; perhaps TRBD1 as D (5 bases). CDR3 size: 14 residues. Germline values: CDR1 MDHEN, CDR2 SYDVKM. V lost 3 bases and J 6 bases, leaving 14 bases between the germline ends. CDR3 loop: CASSFVGGGAEAFF. The covered CDR3 bases are TGTGCCAGCAGTTTCGTGGGCGGGGGAGCTGAA.

This clone came up many times. The read ends 3 residues shy of where the CDR3 ends; the end is completed using the germline J gene. The chain is built from TRBV20-1 and TRBJ2-3, with D possibly TRBD1 on 6 matching bases. The CDR3 loop spans 14 amino acids. CDR1 is DFQATT and CDR2 is SNEGSKA in the germline V gene (reference sequence). Trimming took 5 bases from V and 0 from J, leaving 12 bases between them. The CDR3 protein is CSAPDRSSTDTQYF. Partial CDR3 DNA: TGCAGTGCTCCAGACAGGTCTAGCACAGATACG.

This clone occurred many times. Sequencing ends 3 residues short of the CDR3 end; the germline J gene provides the rest. The chain recombines TRBV30 with TRBJ1-1, with 12 positions matching TRBD1. V shed 1 base and J 7 bases; nucleotides not matched to a gene: 7. Germline CDR1 reads GTSNPN; CDR2 reads SVGIG (reference sequence). The CDR3 has 15 residues. Partial CDR3 DNA: TGTGCCTGGAGTGACCGGGACAGGGGGCATGTTGAA. Its protein product is CAWSDRDRGHVE. The full CDR3 protein is CAWSDRDRGHVEAFF.

The sequenced part of the CDR3 DNA is TGTGCCAGCAGCTTAGTAGTGCCCAGGACCGGGGAG. Translated: CASSLVVPRTGE. Given in full, the CDR3 is CASSLVVPRTGELFF. This chain uses TRBV11-2 with TRBJ2-2; D remains ambiguous. The CDR3 end lies 3 residues beyond the end of the read and is filled in from the germline J gene. CDR3 length: 15 residues. Trimming stripped 1 base from V and 5 bases from J, with 11 bases between. Germline CDR1 and CDR2: SGHAT and FQNNGV.

This clone was seen many times. The sequence runs out 3 residues before the end of the CDR3; the remainder is reconstructed from the germline J gene. The chain recombines TRBV5-1 with TRBJ2-5, with 8 bases aligning to TRBD2. The CDR3 extends over 15 amino acids. Germline CDR1 and CDR2: SGHRS and YFSETQ. V dropped 2 bases and J dropped 2; count of bases not matched to a gene: 5. The CDR3 protein is CASSLAGGGQETQYF. The CDR3 bases that were read are TGCGCCAGCAGCTTAGCCGGGGGGGGACAAGAGACC.

This clone was counted at least ten times. The read falls 3 residues short of the CDR3 end, and the missing part is taken from the germline J gene. The chain carries TRBV2 and TRBJ2-7, with 8 bases aligning to TRBD1. Trimming cost V 3 bases and J 4 bases; bases outside gene matches: 17. The CDR3 is 18 amino acids. Per germline, CDR1 SNHLY and CDR2 FYNNEI. This CDR3 reads CASSDIVSGGRTGYEQYF. The covered CDR3 bases are TGTGCCAGCAGTGATATTGTGTCAGGGGGCAGGACTGGTTACGAG.

Ten or more counts support this clone. The read terminates 3 residues ahead of where the CDR3 ends, so the germline J gene completes it. The chain couples TRBV2 to TRBJ2-3; 10 nucleotides line up with TRBD1. Trimming removed 2 bases from V and 8 bases from J; junction bases left unmatched: 4. CDR3 length: 14 amino acids. Germline V CDR1 and CDR2: SNHLY, FYNNEI. Partial CDR3 DNA: TGTGCCAGCAGTGAACGACAGGGGGCGTTTACG. The encoded protein is CASSERQGAFT. The whole CDR3 region reads CASSERQGAFTQYF.